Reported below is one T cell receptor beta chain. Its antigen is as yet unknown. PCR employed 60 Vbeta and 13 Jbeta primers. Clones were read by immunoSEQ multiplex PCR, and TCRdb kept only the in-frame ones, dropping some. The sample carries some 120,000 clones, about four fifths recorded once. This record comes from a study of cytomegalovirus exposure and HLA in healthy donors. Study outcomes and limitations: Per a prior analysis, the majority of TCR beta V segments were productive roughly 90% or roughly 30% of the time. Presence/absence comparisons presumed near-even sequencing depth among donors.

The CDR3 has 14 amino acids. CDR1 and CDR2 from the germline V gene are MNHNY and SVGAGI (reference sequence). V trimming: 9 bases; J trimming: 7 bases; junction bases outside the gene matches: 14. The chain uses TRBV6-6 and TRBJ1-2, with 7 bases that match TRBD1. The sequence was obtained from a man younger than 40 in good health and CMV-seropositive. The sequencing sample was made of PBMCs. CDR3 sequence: CASGRRGIMGGYTF. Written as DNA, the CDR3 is TGTGCCAGTGGGCGCAGGGGGATAATGGGTGGCTACACCTTC.